The rows below give T cell receptor beta chains drawn from one sample of a study of OX40 agonist ivuxolimab in advanced cancers. Clones were sequenced by immunoSEQ multiplex PCR, and TCRdb holds only the in-frame ones, with some missing. The sample yields about 32,000 clones, 90% to 95% seen once. The material sequenced was CD4+ or CD8+ T cells sorted from blood, taken in a trial of the OX40 agonist ivuxolimab. These receptors all come from an adult with an advanced solid tumor such as melanoma, head and neck, liver or kidney cancer. The CDR3 runs from the conserved cysteine through the conserved F or W. The D gene is left open where the match is weak. Clone size is shown for a subset of rows, as once, few, many or a class of expanded clone.

D gene	J gene	V gene	clone size	CDR3 protein	CDR3 DNA
TRBD1	TRBJ2-7	TRBV7-8	-	CASSYPTGGASSEQYF	TGTGCCAGCAGCTACCCGACAGGGGGCGCGTCTTCCGAGCAGTACTTC
-	TRBJ2-5	TRBV5-6	-	CASSLQIQETQYF	TGTGCCAGCAGCCTACAAATCCAAGAGACCCAGTACTTC
-	TRBJ2-5	TRBV27	-	CASSPTAGRGETQYF	TGTGCCAGCAGTCCCACCGCGGGCCGTGGGGAGACCCAGTACTTC
-	TRBJ1-2	TRBV9	-	CASSVGRGYPNYGYTF	TGTGCCAGCAGCGTAGGGAGGGGGTACCCTAACTATGGCTACACCTTC
TRBD2	TRBJ2-1	TRBV4-3	-	CASSQEGLGQQFF	TGCGCCAGCAGCCAAGAGGGACTAGGGCAGCAGTTCTTC
TRBD2	TRBJ2-3	TRBV28	-	CASSFQPYLAGGIDTQYF	TGTGCCAGCAGTTTCCAACCCTACCTAGCGGGGGGGATAGATACGCAGTATTTT
TRBD2	TRBJ2-7	TRBV27	-	CASSFSGGSYEQYF	TGTGCCAGCAGTTTTAGCGGGGGGTCCTACGAGCAGTACTTC
-	TRBJ1-2	TRBV10-3	-	CAIQTAPNYGYTF	TGTGCCATCCAGACAGCTCCTAACTATGGCTACACCTTC
-	TRBJ2-7	TRBV4-2	-	CASSQDRGVSPYEQYF	TGTGCCAGCAGCCAAGATAGGGGGGTGAGCCCCTACGAGCAGTACTTC
-	TRBJ2-3	TRBV30	few	CAWSVTSADTQYF	TGTGCCTGGAGTGTAACCAGCGCCGATACGCAGTATTTT
TRBD1	TRBJ1-2	TRBV29-1	-	CSLTGGPDYGYTF	TGCAGCTTAACAGGGGGCCCTGACTATGGCTACACCTTC
TRBD1	TRBJ2-7	TRBV27	-	CASSPGTAYEQYF	TGTGCCAGCAGTCCCGGGACAGCCTACGAGCAGTACTTC
-	TRBJ2-1	TRBV5-1	-	CASSVLSGEQFF	TGCGCCAGCAGCGTACTTTCGGGTGAGCAGTTCTTC
-	TRBJ1-3	TRBV9	-	CASTGGDGVKDSGNTIYF	TGTGCCAGCACGGGGGGAGACGGTGTAAAGGACTCTGGAAACACCATATATTTT
-	TRBJ2-7	TRBV5-6	-	CASSFSHGNEQYF	TGTGCCAGCAGCTTCTCACATGGTAACGAGCAGTACTTC
TRBD1	TRBJ1-3	TRBV5-1	-	CASCEQGASGNTIYF	TGCGCCAGCTGTGAACAGGGGGCGTCTGGAAACACCATATATTTT